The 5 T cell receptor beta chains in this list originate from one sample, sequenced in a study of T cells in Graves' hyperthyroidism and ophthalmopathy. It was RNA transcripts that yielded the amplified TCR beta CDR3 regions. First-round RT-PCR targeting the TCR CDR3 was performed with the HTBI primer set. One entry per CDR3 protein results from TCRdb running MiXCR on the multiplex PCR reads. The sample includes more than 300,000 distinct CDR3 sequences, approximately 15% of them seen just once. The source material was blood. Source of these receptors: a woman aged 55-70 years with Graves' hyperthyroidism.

The CDR3 spells CASSLGGQGTEAFF. CDR3 sequence (DNA): TGTGCCAGCAGCTTAGGTGGACAGGGCACTGAAGCTTTCTTT. V gene TRBV7-2 combines with J gene TRBJ1-1, with 8 bases matching TRBD1. Germline V gene data show CDR1 as SGHTA and CDR2 as FQGNSA. The CDR3 is 14 amino acids. Unmatched junction bases numbered 2, after V lost 1 base and J lost 4 bases.

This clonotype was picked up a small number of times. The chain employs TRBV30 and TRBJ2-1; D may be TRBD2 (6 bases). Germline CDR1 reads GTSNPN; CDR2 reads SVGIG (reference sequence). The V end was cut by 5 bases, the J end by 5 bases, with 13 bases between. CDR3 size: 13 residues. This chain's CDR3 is CAWLGGSHNEQFF. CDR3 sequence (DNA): TGTGCCTGGTTGGGGGGAAGCCACAATGAGCAGTTCTTC.

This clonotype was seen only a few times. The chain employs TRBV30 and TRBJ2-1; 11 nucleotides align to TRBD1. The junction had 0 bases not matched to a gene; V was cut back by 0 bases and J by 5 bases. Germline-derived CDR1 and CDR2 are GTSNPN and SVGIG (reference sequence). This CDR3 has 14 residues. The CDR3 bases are TGTGCCTGGAGTGTGGGACAGGGGGACAATGAGCAGTTCTTC. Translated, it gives CAWSVGQGDNEQFF.

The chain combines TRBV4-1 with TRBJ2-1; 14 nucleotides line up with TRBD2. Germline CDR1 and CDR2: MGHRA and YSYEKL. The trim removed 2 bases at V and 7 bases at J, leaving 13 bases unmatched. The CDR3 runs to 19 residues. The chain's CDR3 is CASSQNLFGLAGGWNEQFF. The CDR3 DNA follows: TGCGCCAGCAGCCAAAACCTCTTCGGACTAGCGGGAGGATGGAATGAGCAGTTCTTC.

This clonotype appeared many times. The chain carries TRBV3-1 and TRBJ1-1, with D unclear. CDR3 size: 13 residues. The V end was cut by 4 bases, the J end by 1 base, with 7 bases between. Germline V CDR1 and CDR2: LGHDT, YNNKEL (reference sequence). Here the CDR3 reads CASSRESNTEAFF. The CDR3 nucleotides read TGTGCCAGCAGCCGAGAGTCGAACACTGAAGCTTTCTTT. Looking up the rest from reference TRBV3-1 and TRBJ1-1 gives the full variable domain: DTAVSQTPKYLVTQMGNDKSIKCEQNLGHDTMYWYKQDSKKFLKIMFSYNNKELIINETVPNRFSPKSPDKAHLNLHINSLELGDSAVYFCASSRESNTEAFFGQGTRLTVV.